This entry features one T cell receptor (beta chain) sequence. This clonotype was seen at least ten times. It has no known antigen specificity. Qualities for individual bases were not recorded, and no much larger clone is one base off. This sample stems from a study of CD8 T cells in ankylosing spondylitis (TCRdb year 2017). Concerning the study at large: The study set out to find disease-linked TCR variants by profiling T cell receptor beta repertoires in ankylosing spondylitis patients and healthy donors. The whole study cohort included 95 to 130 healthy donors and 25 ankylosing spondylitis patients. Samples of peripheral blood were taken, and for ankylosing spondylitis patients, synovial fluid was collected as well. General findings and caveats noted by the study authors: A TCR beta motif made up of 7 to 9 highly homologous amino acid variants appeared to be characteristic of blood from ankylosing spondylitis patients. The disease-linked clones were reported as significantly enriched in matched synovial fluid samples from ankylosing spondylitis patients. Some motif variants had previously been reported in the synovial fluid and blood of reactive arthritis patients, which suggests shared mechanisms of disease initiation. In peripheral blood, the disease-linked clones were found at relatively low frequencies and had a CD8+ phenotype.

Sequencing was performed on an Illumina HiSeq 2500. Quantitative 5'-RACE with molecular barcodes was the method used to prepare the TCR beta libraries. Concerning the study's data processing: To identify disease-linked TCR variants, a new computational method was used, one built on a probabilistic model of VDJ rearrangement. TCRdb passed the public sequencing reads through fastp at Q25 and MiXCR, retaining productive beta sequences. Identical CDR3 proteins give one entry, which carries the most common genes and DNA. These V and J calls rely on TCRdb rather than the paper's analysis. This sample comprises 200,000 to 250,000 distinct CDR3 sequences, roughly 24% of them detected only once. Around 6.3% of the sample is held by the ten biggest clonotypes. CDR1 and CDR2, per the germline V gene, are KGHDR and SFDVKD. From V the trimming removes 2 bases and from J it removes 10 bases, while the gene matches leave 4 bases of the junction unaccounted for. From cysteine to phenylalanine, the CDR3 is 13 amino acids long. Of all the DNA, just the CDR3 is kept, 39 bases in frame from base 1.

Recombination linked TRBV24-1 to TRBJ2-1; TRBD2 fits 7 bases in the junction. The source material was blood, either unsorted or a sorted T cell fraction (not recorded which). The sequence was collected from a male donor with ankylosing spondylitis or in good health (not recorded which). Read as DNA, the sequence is TGTGCCACCAGTGATTCGGGACTACCAGAGCAGTTCTTC. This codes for CATSDSGLPEQFF.